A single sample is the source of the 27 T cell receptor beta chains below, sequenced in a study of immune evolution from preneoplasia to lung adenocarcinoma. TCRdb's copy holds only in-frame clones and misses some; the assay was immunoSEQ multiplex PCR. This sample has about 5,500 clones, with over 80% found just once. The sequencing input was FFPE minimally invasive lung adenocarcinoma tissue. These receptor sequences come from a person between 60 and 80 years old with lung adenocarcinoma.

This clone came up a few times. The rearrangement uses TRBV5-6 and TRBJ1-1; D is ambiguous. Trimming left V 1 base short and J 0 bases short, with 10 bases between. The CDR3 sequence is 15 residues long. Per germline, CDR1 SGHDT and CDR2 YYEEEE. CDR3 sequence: CASSLSPVLNTEAFF. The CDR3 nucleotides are TGTGCCAGCAGCTTGAGTCCGGTCTTGAACACTGAAGCTTTCTTT.

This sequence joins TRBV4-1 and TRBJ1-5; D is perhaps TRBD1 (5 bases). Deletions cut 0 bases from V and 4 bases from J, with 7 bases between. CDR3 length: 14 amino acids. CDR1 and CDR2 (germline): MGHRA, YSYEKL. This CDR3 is CASSQDQGNQPQHF. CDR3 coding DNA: TGCGCCAGCAGCCAAGACCAGGGAAATCAGCCCCAGCATTTT.

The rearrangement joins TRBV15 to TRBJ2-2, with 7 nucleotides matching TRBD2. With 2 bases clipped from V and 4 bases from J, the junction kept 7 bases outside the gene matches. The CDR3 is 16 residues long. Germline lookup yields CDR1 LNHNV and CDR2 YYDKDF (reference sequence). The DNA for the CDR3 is TGTGCCACCAGCAGACGTACCTCGGGAGGCACCGGGGAGCTGTTTTTT. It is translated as CATSRRTSGGTGELFF.

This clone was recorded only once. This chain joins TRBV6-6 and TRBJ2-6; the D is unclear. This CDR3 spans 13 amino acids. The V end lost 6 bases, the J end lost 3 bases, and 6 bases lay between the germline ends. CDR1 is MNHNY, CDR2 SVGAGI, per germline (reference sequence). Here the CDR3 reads CASRPFGANVLTF. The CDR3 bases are TGTGCCAGCAGACCTTTTGGGGCCAACGTCCTGACTTTC.

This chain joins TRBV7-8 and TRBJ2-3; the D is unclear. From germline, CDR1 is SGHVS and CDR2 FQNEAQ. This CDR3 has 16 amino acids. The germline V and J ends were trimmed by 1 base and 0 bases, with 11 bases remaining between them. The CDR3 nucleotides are TGTGCCAGCAGCTTAGGACTGTTAAGGAGCACAGATACGCAGTATTTT. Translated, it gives CASSLGLLRSTDTQYF.

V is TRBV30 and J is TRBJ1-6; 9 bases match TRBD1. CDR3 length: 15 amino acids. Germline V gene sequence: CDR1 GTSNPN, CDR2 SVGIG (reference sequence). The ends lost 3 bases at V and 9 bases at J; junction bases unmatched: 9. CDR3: CAWRARDRVFSPLHF. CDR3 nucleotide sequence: TGTGCCTGGAGGGCCCGGGACAGGGTTTTTTCACCCCTCCACTTT.

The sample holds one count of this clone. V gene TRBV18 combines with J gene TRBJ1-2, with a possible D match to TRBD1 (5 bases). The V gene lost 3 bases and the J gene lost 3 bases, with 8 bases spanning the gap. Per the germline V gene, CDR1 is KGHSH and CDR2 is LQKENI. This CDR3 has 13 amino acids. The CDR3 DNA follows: TGTGCCAGCTCACCTGACAGCGACTATGGCTACACCTTC. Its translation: CASSPDSDYGYTF.

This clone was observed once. CDR3 region: CASSYGTGYEKLFF. In nucleotides, the CDR3 is TGTGCCAGCAGCTATGGGACAGGGTATGAAAAACTGTTTTTT. This sequence joins TRBV13 and TRBJ1-4; 9 nucleotides agree with TRBD1. V gave up 4 bases and J gave up 6 bases; unmatched junction bases: 3. Germline-derived CDR1 and CDR2 are PRHDT and FYEKMQ (reference sequence). This CDR3 is built from 14 residues. Full variable domain (rest looked up from reference TRBV13 and TRBJ1-4): AAGVIQSPRHLIKEKRETATLKCYPIPRHDTVYWYQQGPGQDPQFLISFYEKMQSDKGSIPDRFSAQQFSDYHSELNMSSLELGDSALYFCASSYGTGYEKLFFGSGTQLSVL.

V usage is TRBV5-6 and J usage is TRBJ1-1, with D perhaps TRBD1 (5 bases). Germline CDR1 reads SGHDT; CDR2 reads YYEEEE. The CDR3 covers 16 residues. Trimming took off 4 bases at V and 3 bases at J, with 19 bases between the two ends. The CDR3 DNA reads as TGTGCCAGCAGCGGAAGAGGGGCGCGGGGTCACACTGAAGCTTTCTTT. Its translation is CASSGRGARGHTEAFF.

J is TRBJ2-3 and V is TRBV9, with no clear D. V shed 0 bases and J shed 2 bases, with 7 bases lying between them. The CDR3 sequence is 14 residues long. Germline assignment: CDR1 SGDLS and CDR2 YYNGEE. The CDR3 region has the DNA TGTGCCAGCAGCGTAGCTTTGTTCACAGATACGCAGTATTTT. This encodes CASSVALFTDTQYF.

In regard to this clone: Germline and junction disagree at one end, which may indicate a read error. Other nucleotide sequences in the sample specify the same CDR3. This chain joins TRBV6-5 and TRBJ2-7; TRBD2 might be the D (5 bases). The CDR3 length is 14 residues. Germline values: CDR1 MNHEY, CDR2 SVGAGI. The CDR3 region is CASSLTTTSYEQYF. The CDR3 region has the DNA TGTGCCAGCAGTTTGACTACAACATCCTATGAGCAATACTTC.

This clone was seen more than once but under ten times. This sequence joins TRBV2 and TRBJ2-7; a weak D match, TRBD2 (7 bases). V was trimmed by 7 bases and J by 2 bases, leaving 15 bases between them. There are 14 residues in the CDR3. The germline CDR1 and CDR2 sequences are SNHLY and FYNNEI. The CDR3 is CASTQGGVTYEQYF. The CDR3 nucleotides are TGTGCCAGCACCCAAGGGGGGGTAACCTACGAGCAGTACTTC.

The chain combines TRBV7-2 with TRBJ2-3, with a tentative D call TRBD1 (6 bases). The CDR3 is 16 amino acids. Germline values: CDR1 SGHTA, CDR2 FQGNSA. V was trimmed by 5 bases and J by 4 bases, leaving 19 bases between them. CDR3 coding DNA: TGTGCCAGCAGCACCCAGGGGCCCTATGTGGCAGATACGCAGTATTTT. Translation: CASSTQGPYVADTQYF.

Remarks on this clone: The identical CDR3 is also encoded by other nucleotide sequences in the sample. DNA for the CDR3: TGTGCCAGCAGATATACAGATACGCAGTATTTT. It encodes CASRYTDTQYF. The rearrangement joins TRBV6-1 to TRBJ2-3; D unresolved. V was pared by 6 bases and J by 3 bases, with 4 bases between. The CDR3 extends over 11 amino acids. Per germline, CDR1 MNHNS and CDR2 SASEGT.

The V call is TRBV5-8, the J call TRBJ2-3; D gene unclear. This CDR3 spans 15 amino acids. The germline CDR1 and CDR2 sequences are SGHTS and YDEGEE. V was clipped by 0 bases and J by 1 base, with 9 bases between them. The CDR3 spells CASSLGLAGTDTQYF. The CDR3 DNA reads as TGTGCCAGCAGCTTGGGGTTAGCCGGCACAGATACGCAGTATTTT.

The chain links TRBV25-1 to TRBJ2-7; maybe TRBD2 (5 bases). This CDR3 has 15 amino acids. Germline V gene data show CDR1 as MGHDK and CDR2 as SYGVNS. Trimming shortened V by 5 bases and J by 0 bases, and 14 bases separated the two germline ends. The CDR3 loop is CASSQDGKFSYEQYF. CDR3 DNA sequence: TGTGCCAGCAGTCAGGACGGGAAGTTCTCCTACGAGCAGTACTTC.

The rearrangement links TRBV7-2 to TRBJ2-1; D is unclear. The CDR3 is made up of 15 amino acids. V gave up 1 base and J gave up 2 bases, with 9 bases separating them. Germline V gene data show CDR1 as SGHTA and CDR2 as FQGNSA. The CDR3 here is CASSLEFQAYNEQFF. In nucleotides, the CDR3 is TGTGCCAGCAGCTTAGAGTTCCAGGCCTACAATGAGCAGTTCTTC.

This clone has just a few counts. CDR3 residues: CAISEPARDYGYTF. Written as DNA, the CDR3 is TGTGCCATCAGTGAGCCCGCCAGGGACTATGGCTACACCTTC. This rearrangement joins TRBV10-3 to TRBJ1-2; D perhaps matches TRBD1 (5 bases). V was cut by 2 bases and J by 3 bases, with 10 bases left in between. The CDR3 is 14 residues long. The germline gives CDR1 ENHRY, CDR2 SYGVKD.

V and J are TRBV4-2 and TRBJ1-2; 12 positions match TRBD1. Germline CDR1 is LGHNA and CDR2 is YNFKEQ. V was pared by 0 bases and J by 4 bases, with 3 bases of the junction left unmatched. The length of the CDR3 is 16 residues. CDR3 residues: CASSQDQGQGAYGYTF. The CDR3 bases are TGTGCCAGCAGCCAAGATCAGGGACAGGGGGCCTATGGCTACACCTTC.

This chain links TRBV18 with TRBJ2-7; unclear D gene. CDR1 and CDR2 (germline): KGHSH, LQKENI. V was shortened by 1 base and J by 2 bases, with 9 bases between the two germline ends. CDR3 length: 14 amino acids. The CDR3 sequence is CASSPQAYAYEQYF. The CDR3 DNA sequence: TGTGCCAGCTCACCACAGGCGTATGCCTACGAGCAGTACTTC.

The CDR3 DNA reads TGTGCCAGCAGCACGTCCGGGGGGCGGACCGGGGAGCTGTTTTTT. The encoded protein is CASSTSGGRTGELFF. This chain links TRBV7-6 with TRBJ2-2; D is perhaps TRBD2 (7 bases). The V end lost 5 bases, the J end lost 5 bases, and 15 bases lay between the germline ends. The CDR3 contains 15 residues. Germline V lookup: CDR1 SGHVS, CDR2 FNYEAQ.

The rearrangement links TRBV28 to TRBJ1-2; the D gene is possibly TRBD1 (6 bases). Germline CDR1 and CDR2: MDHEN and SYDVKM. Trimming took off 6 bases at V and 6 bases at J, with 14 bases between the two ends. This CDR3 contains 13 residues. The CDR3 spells CASRPPRQDGYTF. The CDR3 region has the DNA TGTGCCAGCAGGCCTCCTAGACAGGATGGCTACACCTTC.

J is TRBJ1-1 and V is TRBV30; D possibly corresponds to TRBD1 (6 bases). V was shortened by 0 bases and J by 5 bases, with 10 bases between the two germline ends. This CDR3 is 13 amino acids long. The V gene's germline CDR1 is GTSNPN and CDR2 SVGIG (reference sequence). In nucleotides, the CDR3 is TGTGCCTGGAGTGTGGGGGCTCTGACTGAAGCTTTCTTT. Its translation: CAWSVGALTEAFF.

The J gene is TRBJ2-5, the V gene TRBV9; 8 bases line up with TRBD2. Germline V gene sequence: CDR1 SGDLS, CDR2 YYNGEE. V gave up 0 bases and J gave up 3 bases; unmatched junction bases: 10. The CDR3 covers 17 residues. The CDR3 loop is CASSVEQGGAGEETQYF. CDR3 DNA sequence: TGTGCCAGCAGCGTAGAGCAAGGGGGAGCGGGGGAAGAGACCCAGTACTTC.

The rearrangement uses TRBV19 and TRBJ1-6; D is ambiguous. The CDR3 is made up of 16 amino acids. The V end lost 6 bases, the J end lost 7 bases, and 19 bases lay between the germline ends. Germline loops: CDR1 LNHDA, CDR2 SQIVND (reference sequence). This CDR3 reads CASSRQEGMRNSPLHF. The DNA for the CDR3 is TGTGCCAGTAGCCGACAAGAAGGGATGAGGAATTCACCCCTCCACTTT.

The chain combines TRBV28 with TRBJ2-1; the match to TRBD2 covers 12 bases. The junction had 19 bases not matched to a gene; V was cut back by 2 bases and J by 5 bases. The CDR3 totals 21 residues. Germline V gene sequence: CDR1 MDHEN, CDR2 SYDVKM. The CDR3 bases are TGTGCCAGCAGTTTAGGGTTTGGACTAGCGGGACGAACTACTAATAACAATGAGCAGTTCTTC. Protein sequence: CASSLGFGLAGRTTNNNEQFF.

The CDR3 region is CASSLSDISNYGYTF. CDR3 sequence (DNA): TGTGCCAGCAGCTTAAGCGACATATCTAACTATGGCTACACCTTC. V and J are TRBV7-4 and TRBJ1-2; no reliable D call. Looked up from germline, CDR1 is SGHVT and CDR2 is SQSDAQ. Trimming cost V 2 bases and J 0 bases, with 10 bases left between them. The CDR3 extends over 15 amino acids.